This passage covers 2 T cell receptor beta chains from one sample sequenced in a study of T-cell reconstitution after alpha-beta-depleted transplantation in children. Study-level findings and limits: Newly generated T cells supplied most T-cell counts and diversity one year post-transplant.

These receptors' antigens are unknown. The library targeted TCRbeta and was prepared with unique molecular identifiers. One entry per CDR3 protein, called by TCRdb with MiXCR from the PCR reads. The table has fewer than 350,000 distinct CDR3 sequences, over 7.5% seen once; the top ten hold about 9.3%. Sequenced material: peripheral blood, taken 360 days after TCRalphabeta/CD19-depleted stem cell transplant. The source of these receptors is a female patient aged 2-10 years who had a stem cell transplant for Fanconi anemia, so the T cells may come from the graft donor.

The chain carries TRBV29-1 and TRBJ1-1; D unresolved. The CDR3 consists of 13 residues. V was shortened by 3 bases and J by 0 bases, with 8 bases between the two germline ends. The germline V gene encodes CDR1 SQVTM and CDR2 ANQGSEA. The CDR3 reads CSVDGGLNTEAFF. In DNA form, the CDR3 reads TGCAGCGTTGATGGCGGACTGAACACTGAAGCTTTCTTT.

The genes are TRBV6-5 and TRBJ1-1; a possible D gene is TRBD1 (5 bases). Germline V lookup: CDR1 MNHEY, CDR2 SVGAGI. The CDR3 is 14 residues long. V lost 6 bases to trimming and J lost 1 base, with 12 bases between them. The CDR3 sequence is CASSRRGTNTEAFF. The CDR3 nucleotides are TGTGCCAGCAGCCGGCGGGGGACGAACACTGAAGCTTTCTTT.